These 18 T cell receptor beta chains originate from one sample sequenced in a study of T cell responses to AZD1222 COVID-19 vaccine. Produced via immunoSEQ multiplex PCR; TCRdb's table is partial and in-frame only. The sample consists of about 100,000 clones, about 88% of them appearing once. This specimen was peripheral blood, taken on day 0 of AZD1222 vaccination. All receptors derive from an adult in good health.

CDR3 bases: TGTGCCAGCAAAAACGCCTACTCTGGAAACACCATATATTTT. Translating gives CASKNAYSGNTIYF. The chain links TRBV2 to TRBJ1-3; D remains ambiguous. The CDR3 spans 14 residues. The germline CDR1 and CDR2 sequences are SNHLY and FYNNEI. The germline V and J ends were trimmed by 7 bases and 0 bases, with 10 bases remaining between them.

V usage is TRBV28 and J usage is TRBJ2-5; either TRBD1 or TRBD2 may supply D (6 bases each). The CDR3 extends over 14 amino acids. The V gene's germline CDR1 is MDHEN and CDR2 SYDVKM. Trimming took off 8 bases at V and 5 bases at J, with 18 bases between the two ends. As DNA, the CDR3 is TGTGCCAGCGGGACCTTGGGGGGCCGGGAGACCCAGTACTTC. The encoded protein is CASGTLGGRETQYF.

The chain employs TRBV5-6 and TRBJ1-6, with TRBD1 matching 10 bases. With 2 bases clipped from V and 7 bases from J, the junction kept 6 bases outside the gene matches. The CDR3 runs 16 residues. Germline V gene data show CDR1 as SGHDT and CDR2 as YYEEEE. The CDR3 DNA is TGTGCCAGCAGCTTTATTCCGGGACAGGGGAATTCACCCCTCCACTTT. This encodes CASSFIPGQGNSPLHF. The entire variable domain, with the rest obtained from reference TRBV5-6 and TRBJ1-6, is as follows: DAGVTQSPTHLIKTRGQQVTLRCSPKSGHDTVSWYQQALGQGPQFIFQYYEEEERQRGNFPDRFSGHQFPNYSSELNVNALLLGDSALYLCASSFIPGQGNSPLHFGNGTRLTVT.

This chain connects TRBV6-5 to TRBJ1-2; D gene ambiguous. V was pared by 2 bases and J by 3 bases, with 13 bases between. Germline CDR1 MNHEY, CDR2 SVGAGI. This CDR3 is 15 amino acids long. In nucleotides, the CDR3 is TGTGCCAGCAGTTACGGGAAGGGAAATTACTATGGCTACACCTTC. Protein: CASSYGKGNYYGYTF.

This chain joins TRBV6-2 or TRBV6-3 and TRBJ2-5, with D unclear. Germline values: CDR1 MNHEY, CDR2 SVGEGT. The CDR3 extends over 14 amino acids. V was trimmed by 5 bases and J by 2 bases, leaving 12 bases between them. For the CDR3, the DNA is TGTGCCAGCAGTGTTCGGCCCGGACAAGAGACCCAGTACTTC. As protein: CASSVRPGQETQYF.

The chain joins TRBV10-1 to TRBJ2-1, with 7 bases fitting TRBD2. CDR3 size: 13 residues. The V segment lost 3 bases and the J segment 8 bases; nucleotides outside the gene matches: 4. Per the germline V gene, CDR1 is WNHNN and CDR2 is SYGVQD (reference sequence). CDR3 loop: CASSDLAGDEQFF. DNA for the CDR3: TGCGCCAGCAGTGATCTGGCGGGGGATGAGCAGTTCTTC.

This rearrangement joins TRBV3-1 (or the pseudogene TRBV3-2) to TRBJ2-7; D gene unclear. The CDR3 is made up of 13 amino acids. V lost 3 bases, J lost 2 bases, and 8 bases lay in between. Germline CDR1 reads LGHDT; CDR2 reads YNNKEL (reference sequence). CDR3 bases: TGTGCCAGCAGCCAGGGCAGAACCTACGAGCAGTACTTC. It is translated as CASSQGRTYEQYF.

The V and J genes are TRBV4-2 and TRBJ2-7; no clear D. The CDR3 runs to 14 residues. V lost 0 bases and J 3 bases, leaving 9 bases between the germline ends. Germline lookup yields CDR1 LGHNA and CDR2 YNFKEQ. The CDR3 reads CASSQEVSGYEQYF. CDR3 bases: TGTGCCAGCAGCCAAGAAGTCTCAGGCTACGAGCAGTACTTC.

The CDR3 is CSVVRGEDGYTF. The CDR3 DNA reads TGCAGCGTTGTAAGGGGGGAGGATGGCTACACCTTC. The gene calls are TRBV29-1 and TRBJ1-2, with a tentative D call TRBD1 (6 bases). Trimming pared 4 bases from V and 6 bases from J, leaving 12 bases between. Germline V gene sequence: CDR1 SQVTM, CDR2 ANQGSEA. The CDR3 is made up of 12 amino acids.

Remarks on this clone: Within the sample, other DNA sequences also encode this same CDR3. The rearrangement uses TRBV18 and TRBJ1-1; D perhaps matches TRBD1 (5 bases). The germline V and J ends were trimmed by 0 bases and 3 bases, with 5 bases remaining between them. The CDR3 has 13 amino acids. Germline V gives CDR1 KGHSH, CDR2 LQKENI. The CDR3, as DNA: TGTGCCAGCTCACCACCGGGGGACACTGAAGCTTTCTTT. It yields the protein CASSPPGDTEAFF.

The V and J genes are TRBV7-2 and TRBJ1-1; 9 nucleotides agree with TRBD1. CDR1 is SGHTA, CDR2 FQGNSA, per germline. The CDR3 is 14 amino acids. Trimming removed 5 bases from V and 4 bases from J; junction bases left unmatched: 5. CDR3 sequence reads: CASSDRGLGTEAFF. CDR3 nucleotide sequence: TGTGCCAGCAGCGACAGGGGGTTGGGCACTGAAGCTTTCTTT.

The chain combines TRBV7-2 with TRBJ1-1; D is ambiguous. V was cut by 1 base and J by 5 bases, with 17 bases left in between. This CDR3 has 16 amino acids. Germline CDR1 reads SGHTA; CDR2 reads FQGNSA. The CDR3 loop is CASSLEFNSPGTEAFF. The CDR3 DNA follows: TGTGCCAGCAGCTTAGAATTTAACTCACCTGGGACTGAAGCTTTCTTT.

V is TRBV6-5 and J is TRBJ1-4; D perhaps matches TRBD1 (6 bases). V was shortened by 8 bases and J by 8 bases, with 15 bases between the two germline ends. Per the germline V gene, CDR1 is MNHEY and CDR2 is SVGAGI. CDR3 length equals 13 residues. Here the CDR3 reads CASQRGVQEKLFF. In DNA, the CDR3 is TGTGCCAGCCAAAGGGGGGTACAGGAAAAACTGTTTTTT.

This chain joins TRBV7-9 and TRBJ1-5; 7 positions agree with TRBD1. Trimming cost V 4 bases and J 6 bases; bases outside gene matches: 6. This CDR3 is built from 14 residues. Per the germline V gene, CDR1 is SEHNR and CDR2 is FQNEAQ (reference sequence). The CDR3 reads CASSSQGSGQPQHF. The DNA of the CDR3 is TGTGCCAGCAGCTCACAGGGGTCGGGTCAGCCCCAGCATTTT.

The chain has TRBV5-1 and TRBJ2-1; no firm D call. V lost 0 bases and J 8 bases, leaving 6 bases between the germline ends. Germline assignment: CDR1 SGHRS and CDR2 YFSETQ. The CDR3 contains 12 residues. The CDR3 protein is CASSLDDYEQFF. DNA of the CDR3: TGCGCCAGCAGCTTGGACGACTATGAGCAGTTCTTC.

This clone was seen more than once but under ten times. The chain joins TRBV7-6 to TRBJ1-6; possibly TRBD1 for D (6 bases). CDR1 is SGHVS, CDR2 FNYEAQ, per germline. The CDR3 is 16 amino acids. Between the trimmed V and J ends, which lost 7 bases and 4 bases, there was a span of 17 bases. The CDR3 DNA sequence: TGTGCCAGCATCAAACCCCGGGGGCGATATAATTCACCCCTCCACTTT. Translation gives CASIKPRGRYNSPLHF.

The chain joins TRBV11-2 to TRBJ2-1; weak D call: TRBD1 (6 bases). The CDR3 spans 17 residues. The V end was cut by 3 bases, the J end by 4 bases, with 19 bases between. Germline loops: CDR1 SGHAT, CDR2 FQNNGV. The CDR3 nucleotides read TGTGCCAGCAGCTTGGGGATGACAGGTTTTTCATACAATGAGCAGTTCTTC. Protein: CASSLGMTGFSYNEQFF.

This clone was seen only once. The genes are TRBV7-9 and TRBJ1-5, with TRBD1 as a possible D gene (5 bases). In germline, CDR1 is SEHNR, CDR2 FQNEAQ (reference sequence). V lost 0 bases to trimming and J lost 9 bases, with 12 bases between them. This CDR3 comprises 14 residues. The CDR3 sequence is CASSLAGAAGPQHF. The CDR3 nucleotides are TGTGCCAGCAGCTTAGCAGGGGCGGCAGGGCCCCAGCATTTT.